One and the same sample provided the 5 T cell receptor beta chains below, sequenced in a study of T cell responses to AZD1222 COVID-19 vaccine. Profiling relied on immunoSEQ multiplex PCR, and the TCRdb table lists in-frame clones only, not all of them. The table shows about 130,000 clones, with 90% occurring only once. This sample comprised peripheral blood, obtained on day 0 of AZD1222 vaccination. The receptors come from an adult in good health.

The chain employs TRBV6-5 and TRBJ1-5; D not certain. The CDR3 is 13 residues long. With 0 bases removed from V and 5 bases from J, the gap between germline ends came to 5 bases. Per the germline V gene, CDR1 is MNHEY and CDR2 is SVGAGI. This CDR3 reads CASSYSLDQPQHF. CDR3 in DNA: TGTGCCAGCAGTTACTCCCTAGATCAGCCCCAGCATTTT.

The chain employs TRBV3-1 (or the pseudogene TRBV3-2) and TRBJ1-5; maybe TRBD1 (6 bases). Germline loops: CDR1 LGHDT, CDR2 YNNKEL (reference sequence). Deletions cut 0 bases from V and 7 bases from J, with 16 bases between. The CDR3 contains 16 residues. CDR3 sequence: CASSQDLGGLGQPQHF. The CDR3 DNA sequence: TGTGCCAGCAGCCAAGACCTGGGGGGCCTAGGGCAGCCCCAGCATTTT.

This rearrangement joins TRBV5-6 to TRBJ2-3; D remains ambiguous. There are 12 residues in the CDR3. Per germline, CDR1 SGHDT and CDR2 YYEEEE. V shed 0 bases and J shed 7 bases, with 6 bases lying between them. The CDR3 loop is CASSLGVNTQYF. In DNA form, the CDR3 reads TGTGCCAGCAGCTTGGGGGTTAATACGCAGTATTTT.

The J gene is TRBJ1-1, the V gene TRBV2; tentative D call: TRBD1 (6 bases). This CDR3 is built from 13 residues. V was shortened by 5 bases and J by 7 bases, with 14 bases between the two germline ends. The V gene's germline CDR1 is SNHLY and CDR2 FYNNEI. The CDR3 spells CASSYTGYSEAFF. DNA of the CDR3: TGTGCCAGCAGTTATACAGGGTATAGTGAAGCTTTCTTT.

The rearrangement uses TRBV10-2 and TRBJ2-5; 12 bases fit TRBD2. This CDR3 has 14 residues. V lost 5 bases, J lost 4 bases, and 2 bases stayed unmatched. From germline, CDR1 is WSHSY and CDR2 SAAADI. CDR3 DNA: TGCGCCAGCAGTCTAGCGGGGGGGCGAGAGACCCAGTACTTC. Translation gives CASSLAGGRETQYF.